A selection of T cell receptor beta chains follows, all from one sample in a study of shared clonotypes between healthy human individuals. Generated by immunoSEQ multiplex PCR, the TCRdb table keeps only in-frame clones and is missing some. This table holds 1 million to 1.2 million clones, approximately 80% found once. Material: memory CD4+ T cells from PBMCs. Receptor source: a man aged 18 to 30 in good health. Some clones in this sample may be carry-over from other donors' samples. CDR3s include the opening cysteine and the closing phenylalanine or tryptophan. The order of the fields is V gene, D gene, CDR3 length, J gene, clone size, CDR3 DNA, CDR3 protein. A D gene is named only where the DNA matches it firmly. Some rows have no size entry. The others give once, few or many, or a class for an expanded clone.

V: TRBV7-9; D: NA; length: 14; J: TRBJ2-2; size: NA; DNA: TGTGCCAGCAGCGACGACTACCCGACCGGGGAGCTGTTTTTT; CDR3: CASSDDYPTGELFF
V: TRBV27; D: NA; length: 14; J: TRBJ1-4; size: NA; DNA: TGTGCCAGCAGTTTACTAGGAAGCAATGAAAAACTGTTTTTT; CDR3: CASSLLGSNEKLFF
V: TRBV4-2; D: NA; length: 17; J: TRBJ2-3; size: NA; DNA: TGTGCCAGCAGCCAAGATCCAGGGGGGGGTAGCACAGATACGCAGTATTTT; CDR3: CASSQDPGGGSTDTQYF
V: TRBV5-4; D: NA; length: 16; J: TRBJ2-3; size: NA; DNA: TGTGCCAGCAGCCGCGATCTAGGATCTAGCACAGATACGCAGTATTTT; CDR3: CASSRDLGSSTDTQYF
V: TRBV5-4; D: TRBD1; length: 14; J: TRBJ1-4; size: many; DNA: TGTGCCACCACGCGGGGGACAGGGGAAGAAAAACTGTTTTTT; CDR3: CATTRGTGEEKLFF
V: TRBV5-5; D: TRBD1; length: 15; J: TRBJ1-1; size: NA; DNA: TGTGCCAGCAGAGAAAGGACAGGGGGGAACACTGAAGCTTTCTTT; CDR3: CASRERTGGNTEAFF
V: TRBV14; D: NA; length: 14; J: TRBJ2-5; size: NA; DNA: TGTGCCAGCAGCCAAGTGGCCGGACTGGGGACCCAGTACTTC; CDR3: CASSQVAGLGTQYF
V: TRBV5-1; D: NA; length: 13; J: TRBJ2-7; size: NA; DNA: TGCGCCAGCAGCTTGTTCGGCCAGATAGAGCAGTACTTC; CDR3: CASSLFGQIEQYF
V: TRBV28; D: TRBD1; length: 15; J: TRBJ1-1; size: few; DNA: TGTGCCAGCTGGTGGACAGGGGGTTTGAGGACTGAAGCTTTCTTT; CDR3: CASWWTGGLRTEAFF
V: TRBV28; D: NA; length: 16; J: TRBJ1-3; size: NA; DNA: TGTGCCAGCAGCCCCCCGGGCAGGGCCCCTGGAAACACCATATATTTT; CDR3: CASSPPGRAPGNTIYF
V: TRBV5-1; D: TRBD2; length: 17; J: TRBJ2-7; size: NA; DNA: TGCGCCAGCAGCTTGTGGCTAGCGGGGTACCAAGCCTACGAGCAGTACTTC; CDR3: CASSLWLAGYQAYEQYF
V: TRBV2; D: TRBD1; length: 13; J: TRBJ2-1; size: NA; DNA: TGTGCCAGCAGTCCCGGACAGGGCAGGGAGCAGTTCTTC; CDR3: CASSPGQGREQFF
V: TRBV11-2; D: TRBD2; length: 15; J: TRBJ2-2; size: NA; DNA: TGTGCCAGCAGTTACACTAGCGGGAGTACCGGGGAGCTGTTTTTT; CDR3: CASSYTSGSTGELFF
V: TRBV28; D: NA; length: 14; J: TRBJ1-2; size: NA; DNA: TGTGCCAGCAGGACCTCCGGGGCTAACTATGGCTACACCTTC; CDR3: CASRTSGANYGYTF
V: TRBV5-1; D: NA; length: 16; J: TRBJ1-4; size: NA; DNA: TGCGCCAGCAGCCAGGGACACCAGACAACTAATGAAAAACTGTTTTTT; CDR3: CASSQGHQTTNEKLFF
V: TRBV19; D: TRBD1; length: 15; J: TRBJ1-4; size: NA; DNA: TGTGCCAGTCGAACACAGGGGGCTGGTGGTGAAAAACTGTTTTTT; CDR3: CASRTQGAGGEKLFF